Listed below are T cell receptor beta chains from one sample, sequenced in a study of blood T cell repertoires in COVID-19. Sequencing used immunoSEQ multiplex PCR; TCRdb keeps in-frame clones, though not all of them. Of around 21,000 clones listed, 79% are singletons. Sequencing used peripheral blood. Receptor source: a man of 80 years or more with acute or convalescent COVID-19. CDR3s include the opening cysteine and the closing phenylalanine or tryptophan. A D gene is named only where the DNA matches it firmly. Rows may omit the clone size; those that give it use once, few, many or a size class.

>TRBV9|-|TRBD2
CASSVASGSTGELFF
>TRBV6-1|-|TRBD1
CASVGQGGGTEAFF
>TRBV2|-|-
CASSERVSGSKNIQYF
>TRBV15|-|-
CATREGGTEAFF
>TRBV11-2|-|TRBD1
CASSWGQSNQPQHF
>TRBV11-2|-|-
CASSPPVGGSLETQYF
>TRBV7-2|-|-
CASSLLSVSYEQYF
>TRBV7-3|-|-
CASSSNRDFSYNEQFF
>TRBV7-2|-|TRBD2
CASSPSGYQETQYF
>TRBV7-9|few|-
CASSSRVGGTTWTQYF
>TRBV5-1|-|TRBD1
CASSLETGNYGYTF
>TRBV19|-|-
CASRPLLNQPQHF
>TRBV6-5|-|TRBD1
CASSLNRGYQPQHF
>TRBV5-1|-|-
CASSRDTSAEAFF
>TRBV28|-|TRBD1
CASGPTGTGNHEQYF
>TRBV5-6|-|TRBD2
CASSMSGSYNEQFF
>TRBV27|-|TRBD1
CASRRTGISYEQYF
>TRBV19|-|-
CASRSMGRNYGYTF
>TRBV3-1/TRBV3-2|-|-
CASSPGGTEAFF
>TRBV12-5|-|TRBD1
CASGSGGWSYTF
>TRBV11-2|-|TRBD2
CASSQMGLFQETQYF
>TRBV3-1/TRBV3-2|-|-
CASSQEAGLGYTF
>TRBV6-5|-|TRBD1
CASSPGTGYNEQFF
>TRBV19|-|-
CASSIKLWQDSYNEQFF
>TRBV6-5|-|TRBD1
CASSYGTDFYGYTF
>TRBV5-4|-|TRBD2
CASSQWGLLETQYF
>TRBV18|-|-
CASSPTGSGTDTQYF
>TRBV7-2|-|TRBD1
CASSLGTGGDEKLFF
>TRBV28|-|TRBD1
CASSLGQGGEETQYF
>TRBV30|-|-
CAWNVDSPSGYTF
>TRBV7-2|-|TRBD2
CASSLGRLAVHQETQYF
>TRBV18|-|-
CASSWTDHNQPQHF
>TRBV6-5|-|-
CASKALSGPEAFF
>TRBV10-3|-|-
CAISRLPETEAFF
>TRBV3-1/TRBV3-2|-|-
CASSRSGVGYTF
>TRBV6-4|-|-
CASSPGFGYGYTF
>TRBV28|-|-
CASTPSGIYGYTF
>TRBV7-8|-|-
CASSSRDSLNYEQYF
>TRBV3-1/TRBV3-2|-|-
CASSQGWRFGYTF
>TRBV27|-|TRBD1
CASSPGQGAYSGANVLTF
>TRBV2|once|-
CASRIQGILVTGELFF
>TRBV28|-|-
CASSLPGYHEQFF
>TRBV4-3|once|-
CASSQESGWRNTEAFF
>TRBV27|-|-
CASSRTANTGELFF
>TRBV5-1|-|TRBD1
CASSLGGQGETGELFF
>TRBV7-2|-|TRBD1
CASSLSGQGGGYTF
>TRBV5-1|once|TRBD1
CASSQQGPQPQHF
>TRBV7-9|-|TRBD1
CASSPRTTGAGDYGYTF
>TRBV18|-|-
CASSPSLSAEAFF
>TRBV19|-|TRBD1
CASSSNTGGRTYEQYF
>TRBV6-2/TRBV6-3|-|TRBD1
CASSTPGTGLAVQYF
>TRBV4-1|-|-
CASSQGTLYTDTQYF
>TRBV29-1|-|TRBD1
CSVRTGNTGELFF